This TCR beta chain appears in the sequencing data of a study of blood T cells in healthy people across ages. Germline loops: CDR1 SGDLS, CDR2 YYNGEE. With 0 bases clipped from V and 8 bases from J, the junction kept 7 bases outside the gene matches. CDR3 length: 15 residues. For the second PCR, which ran for about 7 to 11 cycles, a sample-barcoded 5' primer and a J-beta primer mix were used. Sequencing yielded, for each sample, at least 2.5 million paired-end reads carrying CDR3. Using its own MiXCR run on the 5' RACE reads, TCRdb lists one record per CDR3 protein. The table has some 1,800,000 distinct CDR3 sequences, about 39% seen once.

The V gene is TRBV9, the J gene TRBJ2-4, with 8 bases identical to TRBD1. The receptor comes from a human donor in good health. The sample was blood. The CDR3 DNA reads TGTGCCAGCAGCGTAGCCCAGGGGGCGCAATACATTCAGTACTTC. This codes for CASSVAQGAQYIQYF.